The 28 T cell receptor beta chains below were found in one sample sequenced in a study of Ad26.COV2.S vaccination and SARS-CoV-2 variants. The treatment: 15 to 20 received Ad26.COV2.S at low or high dose, single or two shots; about 5 received placebo; per-sample allocation not given. It was on day 63 after the first vaccine or placebo injection that samples were taken. Here immunoSEQ multiplex PCR was the method, and the copy in TCRdb shows in-frame clones only, minus some. This table has around 380,000 clones, roughly nine tenths appearing once. Sequences were derived from peripheral blood, sampled in a trial of Ad26.COV2.S vaccine versus placebo. These receptors came from a person between 18 and 59 years old who received the Ad26.COV2.S COVID-19 vaccine or a placebo.

The sample holds one count of this clone. The chain is built from TRBV12-3 or TRBV12-4 and TRBJ2-7; no clear D gene. This CDR3 has 12 residues. V was pared by 3 bases and J by 2 bases, with 5 bases between. The chain's CDR3 is CASSFRPYEQYF. As DNA, the CDR3 is TGTGCCAGCAGTTTCAGACCCTACGAGCAGTACTTC.

In its sample, this clone was seen once. This chain connects TRBV5-4 to TRBJ1-2; D is perhaps TRBD1 (5 bases). The CDR3 is 14 amino acids. CDR1 is SGHNT, CDR2 YYREEE, per germline (reference sequence). Trimming removed 2 bases at V and 4 bases at J, with 12 bases between. The CDR3 DNA sequence: TGTGCCAGCAGCTTCGAGGGGAGCTTCTATGGCTACACCTTC. Translating gives CASSFEGSFYGYTF.

The V gene is TRBV4-2, the J gene TRBJ2-7, with 7 bases that match TRBD1. This CDR3 region has 14 residues. Per germline, CDR1 LGHNA and CDR2 YNFKEQ. J gave up 3 bases and V 0 bases, and 2 bases lay outside the gene matches. The CDR3 DNA is TGTGCCAGCAGCCAAGATAACAGGGGCTACGAGCAGTACTTC. Amino acids: CASSQDNRGYEQYF.

The chain carries TRBV4-1 and TRBJ1-2, with D unresolved. The V gene lost 1 base and the J gene lost 7 bases, with 16 bases spanning the gap. Germline V gene data show CDR1 as MGHRA and CDR2 as YSYEKL. The CDR3 loop spans 15 amino acids. CDR3 region: CASSQVQTSSSGYTF. Here the CDR3 DNA reads TGCGCCAGCAGCCAAGTCCAGACGAGCTCTAGTGGCTACACCTTC.

V and J are TRBV29-1 and TRBJ2-1; D not resolved. The CDR3 spans 11 residues. The ends were cut back, 4 bases at V and 9 bases at J, with 10 bases in the middle. Looked up from germline, CDR1 is SQVTM and CDR2 is ANQGSEA. Here the CDR3 reads CSVVLLTEQFF. CDR3 nucleotides: TGCAGCGTTGTATTACTGACTGAGCAGTTCTTC.

The chain joins TRBV3-1 (or the pseudogene TRBV3-2) to TRBJ1-1; no reliable D call. Trimming stripped 1 base from V and 1 base from J, with 10 bases between. The length of the CDR3 is 15 residues. CDR1 is LGHDT and CDR2 is YNNKEL in the germline V gene (reference sequence). This CDR3 reads CASSQGRATNTEAFF. For the CDR3, the DNA is TGTGCCAGCAGCCAAGGTAGAGCCACGAACACTGAAGCTTTCTTT.

The V and J genes are TRBV4-1 and TRBJ1-2; 7 positions match TRBD1. The ends lost 3 bases at V and 2 bases at J; junction bases unmatched: 3. The CDR3 is 14 residues long. In germline, CDR1 is MGHRA, CDR2 YSYEKL. The CDR3 here is CASSHQGQNYGYTF. Here the CDR3 DNA reads TGCGCCAGCAGCCATCAGGGACAGAACTATGGCTACACCTTC.

This chain connects TRBV19 to TRBJ1-2; D ambiguous. Germline CDR1 LNHDA, CDR2 SQIVND (reference sequence). V lost 3 bases and J 7 bases, leaving 12 bases between the germline ends. CDR3 length: 13 amino acids. CDR3 nucleotide sequence: TGTGCCAGTAGTATGCACGGAGGGAGTGGCTACACCTTC. Translating gives CASSMHGGSGYTF.

V and J are TRBV19 and TRBJ1-2, with 7 bases identical to TRBD1. The CDR3 loop spans 16 amino acids. CDR1 and CDR2 from the germline V gene are LNHDA and SQIVND (reference sequence). The V segment lost 5 bases and the J segment 2 bases; nucleotides outside the gene matches: 11. CDR3 region: CASSSPRGAINYGYTF. CDR3 bases: TGTGCCAGTAGTTCTCCCAGGGGGGCAATCAACTATGGCTACACCTTC.

The chain recombines TRBV19 with TRBJ1-5; D not certain. V was clipped by 7 bases and J by 2 bases, with 15 bases between them. Germline values: CDR1 LNHDA, CDR2 SQIVND (reference sequence). The CDR3 loop spans 15 amino acids. In nucleotides, the CDR3 is TGTGCCAGTATCCCCAACCCGCTCGGCAATCAGCCCCAGCATTTT. Translation: CASIPNPLGNQPQHF.

The V gene is TRBV6-5, the J gene TRBJ2-5, with D uncertain. Germline V gene data show CDR1 as MNHEY and CDR2 as SVGAGI. This CDR3 spans 14 amino acids. The V gene lost 2 bases and the J gene lost 1 base, with 8 bases spanning the gap. CDR3 sequence: CASSYTRGQETQYF. CDR3 DNA sequence: TGTGCCAGCAGTTACACAAGAGGCCAAGAGACCCAGTACTTC.

The V call is TRBV20-1, the J call TRBJ2-7; 7 bases are shared with TRBD1. This CDR3 is built from 11 residues. In germline, CDR1 is DFQATT, CDR2 SNEGSKA (reference sequence). With 5 bases clipped from V and 5 bases from J, the junction kept 3 bases outside the gene matches. The CDR3 here is CSAVDRDEQYF. Written as DNA, the CDR3 is TGCAGTGCTGTCGACAGGGACGAGCAGTACTTC.

The chain joins TRBV18 to TRBJ1-2; 10 bases fit TRBD1. With 1 base clipped from V and 2 bases from J, the junction kept 4 bases outside the gene matches. This CDR3 has 16 residues. Germline loops: CDR1 KGHSH, CDR2 LQKENI. The DNA for the CDR3 is TGTGCCAGCTCACCACTGGGGGGACAGGGGAACTATGGCTACACCTTC. It is translated as CASSPLGGQGNYGYTF.

The rearrangement links TRBV18 to TRBJ1-2; 7 bases map to TRBD1. The junction had 11 bases not matched to a gene; V was cut back by 3 bases and J by 4 bases. Germline CDR1 and CDR2: KGHSH and LQKENI. CDR3 length equals 16 residues. CDR3 region: CASSPALTGTLYGYTF. CDR3 coding DNA: TGTGCCAGCTCACCTGCTTTGACAGGGACCCTCTATGGCTACACCTTC.

This clone was picked up one time. The rearrangement joins TRBV5-1 to TRBJ2-7; D ambiguous. The germline CDR1 and CDR2 sequences are SGHRS and YFSETQ. V lost 5 bases, J lost 3 bases, and 18 bases lay in between. CDR3 size: 15 residues. CDR3 coding DNA: TGCGCCAGCAGACTGAGTACAGACGGTATCTACGAGCAGTACTTC. The encoded protein is CASRLSTDGIYEQYF.

The chain links TRBV10-1 to TRBJ1-6, with D unresolved. CDR3 size: 15 residues. Germline assignment: CDR1 WNHNN and CDR2 SYGVQD (reference sequence). The V and J ends lost 2 bases and 6 bases respectively, with 11 bases between them. The CDR3 DNA reads TGCGCCAGCAGTGAGAGCCCTCGACTTAATTCACCCCTCCACTTT. Its protein is CASSESPRLNSPLHF.

V is TRBV6-1 and J is TRBJ2-6; a weak D match, TRBD1 (6 bases). The CDR3 has 16 amino acids. Germline CDR1 reads MNHNS; CDR2 reads SASEGT. Trimming shortened V by 3 bases and J by 4 bases, and 13 bases separated the two germline ends. CDR3 nucleotide sequence: TGTGCCAGCAGTGATCCTACAGGGACAGGGGCCAACGTCCTGACTTTC. This gives the protein CASSDPTGTGANVLTF.

CDR3 nucleotide sequence: TGTGCCAGTAGTATTCCCGGGACAGTCACAGATACGCAGTATTTT. Encoded protein: CASSIPGTVTDTQYF. This chain connects TRBV19 to TRBJ2-3; TRBD1 matches 7 bases. V lost 3 bases, J lost 2 bases, and 5 bases stayed unmatched. CDR3 length equals 15 residues. Germline V lookup: CDR1 LNHDA, CDR2 SQIVND (reference sequence). Full variable domain (outside the CDR3, taken from reference TRBV19 and TRBJ2-3): DGGITQSPKYLFRKEGQNVTLSCEQNLNHDAMYWYRQDPGQGLRLIYYSQIVNDFQKGDIAEGYSVSREKKESFPLTVTSAQKNPTAFYLCASSIPGTVTDTQYFGPGTRLTVL.

The chain carries TRBV18 and TRBJ2-5; D uncertain. Germline lookup yields CDR1 KGHSH and CDR2 LQKENI. The CDR3 contains 14 residues. The V and J ends lost 2 bases and 2 bases respectively, with 9 bases between them. CDR3 in amino acids: CASSPITAQETQYF. The CDR3 coding sequence is TGTGCCAGCTCACCAATAACAGCACAAGAGACCCAGTACTTC.

The chain has TRBV15 and TRBJ1-2; D might be TRBD1 (6 bases). V shed 0 bases and J shed 8 bases, with 16 bases lying between them. Per germline, CDR1 LNHNV and CDR2 YYDKDF (reference sequence). The CDR3 covers 15 residues. For the CDR3, the DNA is TGTGCCACCAGCAGAGATAGGAACAGGGCGGAAGGCTACACCTTC. Its protein is CATSRDRNRAEGYTF.

The chain recombines TRBV2 with TRBJ1-1; no reliable D call. The CDR3 runs 16 residues. CDR1 and CDR2 from the germline V gene are SNHLY and FYNNEI. The V end lost 6 bases, the J end lost 3 bases, and 20 bases lay between the germline ends. CDR3 region: CASSLETGSADTEAFF. The CDR3, as DNA: TGTGCCAGCAGCCTCGAGACGGGCTCGGCGGACACTGAAGCTTTCTTT.

The chain is built from TRBV3-1 (or the pseudogene TRBV3-2) and TRBJ2-1; 9 nucleotides agree with TRBD2. Germline CDR1 reads LGHDT; CDR2 reads YNNKEL (reference sequence). This CDR3 contains 12 residues. Losses at the gene ends were 6 bases for V and 15 bases for J; bases not matched to a gene: 9. The DNA of the CDR3 is TGTGCCAGCAGTGTCTCCGGGACTAGCAGGTTCTTC. Protein sequence: CASSVSGTSRFF.

The chain carries TRBV19 and TRBJ1-5, with 11 bases lining up with TRBD1. CDR3 size: 15 residues. Trimming removed 9 bases from V and 4 bases from J; junction bases left unmatched: 8. Germline V lookup: CDR1 LNHDA, CDR2 SQIVND (reference sequence). CDR3 in DNA: TGTGCCAGCCGTCCGGACAGGGGGCTGAATCAGCCCCAGCATTTT. It codes for CASRPDRGLNQPQHF.

The chain links TRBV10-3 to TRBJ1-1; D perhaps matches TRBD1 (5 bases). CDR3 length: 11 residues. Trimming pared 10 bases from V and 4 bases from J, leaving 10 bases between. The V gene's germline CDR1 is ENHRY and CDR2 SYGVKD. CDR3 bases: TGTGCCACGGGGCGGGGCACTGAAGCTTTCTTT. This codes for CATGRGTEAFF.

This chain links TRBV7-9 with TRBJ1-1, with 7 bases aligning to TRBD1. The germline V gene has CDR1 SEHNR and CDR2 FQNEAQ (reference sequence). Trimming at V came to 5 bases and at J to 0 bases, leaving 18 bases not matched to a gene. The CDR3 has 19 residues. The CDR3 protein is CASSSGPGQESIMNTEAFF. The CDR3, as DNA: TGTGCCAGCAGCAGCGGGCCTGGACAGGAGAGCATAATGAACACTGAAGCTTTCTTT.

The chain uses TRBV7-9 and TRBJ2-7; a weak D match, TRBD2 (7 bases). V lost 4 bases and J lost 1, with 17 bases in between. The CDR3 spans 16 residues. Germline loops: CDR1 SEHNR, CDR2 FQNEAQ (reference sequence). CDR3 DNA sequence: TGTGCCAGCAGCTCGCCAGCGGGACACCCGTCCTACGAGCAGTACTTC. This sequence encodes CASSSPAGHPSYEQYF.

The chain carries TRBV19 and TRBJ1-5; 12 bases align to TRBD1. Germline lookup yields CDR1 LNHDA and CDR2 SQIVND (reference sequence). The CDR3 contains 15 residues. The ends lost 8 bases at V and 7 bases at J; junction bases unmatched: 9. The CDR3 DNA reads as TGTGCCAGTGAGGGGACAGGGGGCGCGCGGCAGCCCCAGCATTTT. It translates to CASEGTGGARQPQHF. The full variable domain, its missing parts supplied by reference TRBV19 and TRBJ1-5, is DGGITQSPKYLFRKEGQNVTLSCEQNLNHDAMYWYRQDPGQGLRLIYYSQIVNDFQKGDIAEGYSVSREKKESFPLTVTSAQKNPTAFYLCASEGTGGARQPQHFGDGTRLSIL.

The genes are TRBV11-2 and TRBJ2-4; TRBD2 might be the D (6 bases). Germline V CDR1 and CDR2: SGHAT, FQNNGV. There are 13 residues in the CDR3. V lost 0 bases, J lost 15 bases, and 15 bases lay in between. CDR3 coding DNA: TGTGCCAGCAGCTTAGACCGGGACTCCGTCAGGTACTTC. The encoded protein is CASSLDRDSVRYF.